This T cell receptor (beta chain) came from a study of shared clonotypes between healthy human individuals. Study outcomes and limitations: An expected dependence of interdonor clonotype sharing on sequencing depth was noted. Estimated richness was generally greater in naive than memory subsets.

Donation came from healthy HIV-negative adults that had no recent acute infections or vaccinations. V lost 0 bases to trimming and J lost 6 bases, with 14 bases between them. The germline CDR1 and CDR2 sequences are MNHEY and SVGAGI. This CDR3 comprises 16 residues. Details on this clone: What it binds is not known.

Per the authors' pipeline: Filtering differed, since immunoSEQ gave only junction sequences and no quality scores. The repertoire was sequenced with immunoSEQ multiplex PCR; TCRdb's copy has only in-frame clones and lacks some. V, J and clone size derive from that table, while D and trimming were established from the DNA sequence. The sample holds roughly 2.4 million clones, 95% seen once. The chain combines TRBV6-5 with TRBJ2-2; TRBD1 is a possible D gene (6 bases). This clonotype was sampled from a man aged 18-30 years in good health. Sequencing input: naive CD4+ T cells sorted from blood. The subset here: CD45RA+ positively selected. The chain's CDR3 is CASSYSQGFRPGELFF. For the CDR3, the DNA is TGTGCCAGCAGTTACTCGCAGGGGTTTCGGCCCGGGGAGCTGTTTTTT.